Listed below are T cell receptor beta chains from one sample, sequenced in a study of a mutant IDH1 vaccine in newly diagnosed glioma. Profiled with immunoSEQ multiplex PCR; TCRdb holds only in-frame clones, not every one. The profile shows about 64,000 clones, approximately 84% of them singletons. Their target antigens are unknown. Specimen: PBMCs, collected from a glioma patient whose treatment included an IDH1 peptide vaccine. These receptors came from a woman in her 50s with glioma. CDR3s include the opening cysteine and the closing phenylalanine or tryptophan.

j_call,v_call,cdr3_aa
TRBJ1-2,TRBV7-2,CASSDGTGHRYGYTF
TRBJ2-2,TRBV7-8,CASSLEGSTNTGELFF
TRBJ2-7,TRBV6-1,CASSEQLEGAMGF
TRBJ2-2,TRBV2,CASRGRITGELFF
TRBJ2-4,TRBV10-3,CAIGGPGVNIQYF
TRBJ1-1,TRBV5-4,CASSLNQGQAEAFF
TRBJ2-1,TRBV11-2,CASSLTGTGVNNEQFF
TRBJ1-2,TRBV10-2,CATIWGQVCSGYTF
TRBJ2-7,TRBV27,CASSISRSGYEQYF
TRBJ2-3,TRBV30,CAWKRGPSTDTQYF
TRBJ2-2,TRBV10-3,CAISDGYPGELFF
TRBJ1-4,TRBV10-3,CAISGEDEKLFF
TRBJ1-1,TRBV5-1,CASSLSGTVTEAFF
TRBJ2-2,TRBV7-6,CASSPQGAGGPNTGELFF
TRBJ2-2,TRBV2,CASSVTTGTGELFF
TRBJ2-1,TRBV2,CASSRGTGGIDYNEQFF
TRBJ1-2,TRBV7-9,CASSLSGGYGYTF
TRBJ2-1,TRBV10-3,CAIRAGTSYNEQFF
TRBJ2-3,TRBV5-1,CASSPFGGDTQYF